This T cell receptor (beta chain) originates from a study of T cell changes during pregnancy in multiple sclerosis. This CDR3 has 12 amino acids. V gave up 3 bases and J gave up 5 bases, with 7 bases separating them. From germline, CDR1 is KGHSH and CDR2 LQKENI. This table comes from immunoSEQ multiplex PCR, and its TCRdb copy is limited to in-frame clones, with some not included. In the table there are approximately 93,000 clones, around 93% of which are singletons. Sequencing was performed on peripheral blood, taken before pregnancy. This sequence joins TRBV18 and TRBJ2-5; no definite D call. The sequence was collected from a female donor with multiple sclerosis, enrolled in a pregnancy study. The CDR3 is CASSPAAETQYF. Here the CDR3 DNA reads TGTGCCAGCTCACCGGCGGCTGAGACCCAGTACTTC.